This entry lists 3 T cell receptor beta chains sequenced from one sample in a study of OX40 agonist ivuxolimab in advanced cancers. Some clones are missing from TCRdb's copy, which holds only in-frame ones; the method was immunoSEQ multiplex PCR. The top ten clones hold 0.25% to 0.3% of a sample with about 98,000 clones, 90% to 95% of them seen once. The material sequenced was CD4+ or CD8+ T cells sorted from blood, taken in a trial of the OX40 agonist ivuxolimab. Every receptor here comes from an adult with an advanced solid tumor such as melanoma, head and neck, liver or kidney cancer.

This chain uses TRBV4-3 with TRBJ2-1, with D possibly called TRBD1 or TRBD2 (5 bases each). The germline gives CDR1 LGHNA, CDR2 YSLEER. V lost 3 bases and J 8 bases, leaving 20 bases between the germline ends. The CDR3 extends over 16 amino acids. In nucleotides, the CDR3 is TGCGCCAGCAGCCAGGGCCCGGGGCTAGAAGGCGATGAGCAGTTCTTC. This encodes CASSQGPGLEGDEQFF.

J is TRBJ2-3 and V is TRBV13; D remains ambiguous. Trimming left V 5 bases short and J 1 base short, with 13 bases between. In germline, CDR1 is PRHDT, CDR2 FYEKMQ (reference sequence). The CDR3 totals 15 residues. The CDR3 coding sequence is TGTGCCAGCAGCCCACCTAGTGGGGGCACAGATACGCAGTATTTT. Its protein is CASSPPSGGTDTQYF.

The chain employs TRBV6-5 and TRBJ2-3; the D is unclear. CDR3 length: 15 residues. Trimming removed 3 bases from V and 0 bases from J, with 10 bases in between. Germline V gene sequence: CDR1 MNHEY, CDR2 SVGAGI. CDR3 coding DNA: TGTGCCAGCAGTTATCAAAGCGCTAGCACAGATACGCAGTATTTT. It encodes CASSYQSASTDTQYF.